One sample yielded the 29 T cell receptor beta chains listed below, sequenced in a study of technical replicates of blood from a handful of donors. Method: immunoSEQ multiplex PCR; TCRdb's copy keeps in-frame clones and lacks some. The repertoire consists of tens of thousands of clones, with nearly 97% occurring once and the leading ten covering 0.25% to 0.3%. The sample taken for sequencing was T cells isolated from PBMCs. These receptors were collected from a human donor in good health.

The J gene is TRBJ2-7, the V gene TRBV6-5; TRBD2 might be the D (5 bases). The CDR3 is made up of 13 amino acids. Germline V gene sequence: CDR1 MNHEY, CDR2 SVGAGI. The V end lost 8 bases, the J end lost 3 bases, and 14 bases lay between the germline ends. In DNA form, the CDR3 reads TGTGCCAGCTCGTACGGGGTCCACTACGAGCAGTACTTC. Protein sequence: CASSYGVHYEQYF.

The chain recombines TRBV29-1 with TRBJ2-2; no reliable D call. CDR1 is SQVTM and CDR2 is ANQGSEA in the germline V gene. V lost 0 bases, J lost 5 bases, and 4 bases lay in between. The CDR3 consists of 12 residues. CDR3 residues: CSVEDPTGELFF. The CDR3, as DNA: TGCAGCGTTGAAGATCCGACCGGGGAGCTGTTTTTT.

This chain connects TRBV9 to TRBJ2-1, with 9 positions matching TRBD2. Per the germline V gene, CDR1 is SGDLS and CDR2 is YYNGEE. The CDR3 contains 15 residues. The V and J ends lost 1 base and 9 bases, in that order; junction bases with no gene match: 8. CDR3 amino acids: CASSVYAAGGSEQFF. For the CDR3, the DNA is TGTGCCAGCAGCGTATATGCAGCGGGGGGCAGTGAGCAGTTCTTC.

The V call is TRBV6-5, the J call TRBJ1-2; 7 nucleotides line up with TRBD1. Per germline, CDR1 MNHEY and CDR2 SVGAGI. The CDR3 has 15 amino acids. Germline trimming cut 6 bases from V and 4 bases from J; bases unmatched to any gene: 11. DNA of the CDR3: TGTGCCAGCAGACCGGAGGCAGGGGGTCTCTATGGCTACACCTTC. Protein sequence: CASRPEAGGLYGYTF.

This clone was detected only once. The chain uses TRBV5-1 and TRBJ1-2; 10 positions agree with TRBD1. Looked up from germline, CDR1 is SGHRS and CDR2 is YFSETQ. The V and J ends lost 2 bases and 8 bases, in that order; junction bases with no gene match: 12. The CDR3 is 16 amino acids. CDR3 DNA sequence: TGCGCCAGCAGCTTAGAACCGACAGGGGGCGCGTTGGGCTACACCTTC. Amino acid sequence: CASSLEPTGGALGYTF.

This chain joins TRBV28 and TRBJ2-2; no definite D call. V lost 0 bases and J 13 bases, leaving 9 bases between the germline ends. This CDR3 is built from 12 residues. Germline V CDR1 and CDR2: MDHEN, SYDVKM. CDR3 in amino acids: CASSLWGLRLFF. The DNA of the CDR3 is TGTGCCAGCAGTTTATGGGGCCTCCGGCTGTTTTTT.

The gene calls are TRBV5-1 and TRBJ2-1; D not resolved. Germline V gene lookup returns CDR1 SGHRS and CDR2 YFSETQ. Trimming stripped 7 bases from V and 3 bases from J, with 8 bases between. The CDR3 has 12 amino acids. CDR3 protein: CASFSSYNEQFF. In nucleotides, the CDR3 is TGCGCCAGCTTCTCTAGCTACAATGAGCAGTTCTTC. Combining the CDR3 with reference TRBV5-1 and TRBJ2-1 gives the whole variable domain KAGVTQTPRYLIKTRGQQVTLSCSPISGHRSVSWYQQTPGQGLQFLFEYFSETQRNKGNFPGRFSGRQFSNSRSEMNVSTLELGDSALYLCASFSSYNEQFFGPGTRLTVL.

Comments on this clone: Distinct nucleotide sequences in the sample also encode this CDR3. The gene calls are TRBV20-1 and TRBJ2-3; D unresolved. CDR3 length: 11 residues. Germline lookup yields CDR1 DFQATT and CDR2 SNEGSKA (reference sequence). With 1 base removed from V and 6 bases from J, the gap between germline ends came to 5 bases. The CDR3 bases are TGCAGTGCTAGAGGAGGTGATACGCAGTATTTT. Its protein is CSARGGDTQYF.

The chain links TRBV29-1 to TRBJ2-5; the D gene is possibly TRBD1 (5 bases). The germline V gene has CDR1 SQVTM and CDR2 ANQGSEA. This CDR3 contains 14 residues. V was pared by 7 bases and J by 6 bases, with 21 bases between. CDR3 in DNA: TGCAGCGCGAAGGGGTCCGGGCTTTTGAAGACCCAGTACTTC. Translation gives CSAKGSGLLKTQYF. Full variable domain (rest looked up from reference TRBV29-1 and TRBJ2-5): SAVISQKPSRDICQRGTSLTIQCQVDSQVTMMFWYRQQPGQSLTLIATANQGSEATYESGFVIDKFPISRPNLTFSTLTVSNMSPEDSSIYLCSAKGSGLLKTQYFGPGTRLLVL.

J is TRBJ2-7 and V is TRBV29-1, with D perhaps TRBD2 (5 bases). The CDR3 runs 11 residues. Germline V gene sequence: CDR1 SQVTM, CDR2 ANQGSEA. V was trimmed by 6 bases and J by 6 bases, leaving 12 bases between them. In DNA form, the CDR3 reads TGCAGCGTAAGGACTGCTGGCGAGCAGTACTTC. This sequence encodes CSVRTAGEQYF.

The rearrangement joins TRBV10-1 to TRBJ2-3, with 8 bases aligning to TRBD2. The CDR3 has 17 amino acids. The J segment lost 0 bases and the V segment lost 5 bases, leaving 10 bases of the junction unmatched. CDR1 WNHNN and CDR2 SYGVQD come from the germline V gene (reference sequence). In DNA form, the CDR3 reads TGCGCCAGCAGTCCGGAAATAGCGGGACATAGCACAGATACGCAGTATTTT. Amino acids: CASSPEIAGHSTDTQYF.

The CDR3 sequence: CASRLLTGIGTEAFF. The CDR3 DNA is TGTGCCAGCCGCTTACTTACAGGGATCGGGACTGAAGCTTTCTTT. This chain uses TRBV6-6 with TRBJ1-1, with D perhaps TRBD1 (6 bases). The length of the CDR3 is 15 residues. Germline-derived CDR1 and CDR2 are MNHNY and SVGAGI (reference sequence). The V end lost 8 bases, the J end lost 5 bases, and 21 bases lay between the germline ends.

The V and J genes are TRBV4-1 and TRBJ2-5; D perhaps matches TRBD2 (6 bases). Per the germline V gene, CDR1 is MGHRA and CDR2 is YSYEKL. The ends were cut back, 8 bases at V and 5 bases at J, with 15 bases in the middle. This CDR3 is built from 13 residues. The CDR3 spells CASREVGGETQYF. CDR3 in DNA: TGCGCCAGCCGAGAGGTGGGGGGTGAGACCCAGTACTTC.

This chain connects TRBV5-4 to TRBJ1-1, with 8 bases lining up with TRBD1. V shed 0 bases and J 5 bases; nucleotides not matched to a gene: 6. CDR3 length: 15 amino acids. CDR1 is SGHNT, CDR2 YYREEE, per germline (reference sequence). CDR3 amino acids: CASSLGQGAGTEAFF. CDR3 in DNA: TGTGCCAGCAGCTTGGGGCAGGGGGCAGGGACTGAAGCTTTCTTT.

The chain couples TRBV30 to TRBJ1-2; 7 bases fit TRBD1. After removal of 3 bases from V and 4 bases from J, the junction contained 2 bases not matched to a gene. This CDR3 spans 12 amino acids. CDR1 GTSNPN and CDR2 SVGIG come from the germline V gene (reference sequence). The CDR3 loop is CAWSAGGYGYTF. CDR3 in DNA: TGTGCCTGGAGCGCAGGGGGCTATGGCTACACCTTC. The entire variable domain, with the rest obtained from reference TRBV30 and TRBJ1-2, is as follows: SQTIHQWPATLVQPVGSPLSLECTVEGTSNPNLYWYRQAAGRGLQLLFYSVGIGQISSEVPQNLSASRPQDRQFILSSKKLLLSDSGFYLCAWSAGGYGYTFGSGTRLTVV.

The CDR3 DNA sequence: TGCGCCAGCAGCGACGGGACTAGCTGGGTCGAGCAGTACTTC. This encodes CASSDGTSWVEQYF. This rearrangement joins TRBV5-1 to TRBJ2-7; 9 bases agree with TRBD2. The V gene's germline CDR1 is SGHRS and CDR2 YFSETQ. With 4 bases clipped from V and 6 bases from J, the junction kept 8 bases outside the gene matches. There are 14 residues in the CDR3.

The CDR3 region has the DNA TGTGCCAGCAGTGAAGGACTAGCGGAGACCACAGATACGCAGTATTTT. Protein product: CASSEGLAETTDTQYF. The V gene is TRBV6-1, the J gene TRBJ2-3, with 9 positions matching TRBD2. V dropped 1 base and J dropped 2; count of bases not matched to a gene: 4. The CDR3 is made up of 16 amino acids. Germline lookup yields CDR1 MNHNS and CDR2 SASEGT.

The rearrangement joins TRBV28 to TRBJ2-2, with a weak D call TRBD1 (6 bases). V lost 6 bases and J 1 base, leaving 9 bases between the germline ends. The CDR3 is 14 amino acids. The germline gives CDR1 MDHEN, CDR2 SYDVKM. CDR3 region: CASSRGRNTGELFF. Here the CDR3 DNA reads TGTGCCAGCAGCAGGGGACGGAACACCGGGGAGCTGTTTTTT.

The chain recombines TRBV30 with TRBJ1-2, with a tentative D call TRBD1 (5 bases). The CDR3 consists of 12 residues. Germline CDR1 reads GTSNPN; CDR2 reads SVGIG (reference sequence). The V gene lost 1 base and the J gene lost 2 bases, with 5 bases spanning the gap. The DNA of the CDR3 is TGTGCCTGGAGTGCAGGGAACTATGGCTACACCTTC. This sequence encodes CAWSAGNYGYTF.

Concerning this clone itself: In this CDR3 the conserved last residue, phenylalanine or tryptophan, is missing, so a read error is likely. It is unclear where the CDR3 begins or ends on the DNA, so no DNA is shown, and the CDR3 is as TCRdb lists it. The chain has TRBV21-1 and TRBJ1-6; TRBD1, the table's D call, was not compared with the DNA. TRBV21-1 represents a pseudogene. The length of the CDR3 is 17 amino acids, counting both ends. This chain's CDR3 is CASSKGYYEKYGTATNS.

The CDR3 sequence is CASSARTGEKDYGYTF. The CDR3 nucleotides are TGTGCCAGCAGCGCCCGAACAGGGGAAAAGGACTATGGCTACACCTTC. The V and J genes are TRBV9 and TRBJ1-2; TRBD1 aligns across 7 bases. The CDR3 has 16 amino acids. CDR1 and CDR2 from the germline V gene are SGDLS and YYNGEE. The V gene end was trimmed by 3 bases and the J gene end by 3 bases; junction bases not matched to a gene: 11.

CDR3 nucleotides: TGTGCCAGCAGCCCCGAGGGGACTAGCGGACTCTCCTACGAGCAGTACTTC. Translated, it gives CASSPEGTSGLSYEQYF. J is TRBJ2-7 and V is TRBV9; 11 nucleotides align to TRBD2. The CDR3 has 17 residues. The germline gives CDR1 SGDLS, CDR2 YYNGEE. The V gene end was trimmed by 4 bases and the J gene end by 0 bases; junction bases not matched to a gene: 9.

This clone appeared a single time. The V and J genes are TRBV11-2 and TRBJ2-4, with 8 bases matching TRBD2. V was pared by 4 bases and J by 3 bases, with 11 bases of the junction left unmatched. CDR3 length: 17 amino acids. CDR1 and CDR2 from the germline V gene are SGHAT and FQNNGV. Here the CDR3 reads CASSSPLSGRVKNIQYF. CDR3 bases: TGTGCCAGCAGCTCCCCCCTATCCGGGAGGGTCAAAAACATTCAGTACTTC.

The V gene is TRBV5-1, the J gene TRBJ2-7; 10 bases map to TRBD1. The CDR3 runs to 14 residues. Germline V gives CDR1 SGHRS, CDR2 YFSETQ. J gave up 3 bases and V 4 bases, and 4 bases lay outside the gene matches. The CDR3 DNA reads TGCGCCAGCAGCGTTGGGACAGGGGACTACGAGCAGTACTTC. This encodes CASSVGTGDYEQYF.

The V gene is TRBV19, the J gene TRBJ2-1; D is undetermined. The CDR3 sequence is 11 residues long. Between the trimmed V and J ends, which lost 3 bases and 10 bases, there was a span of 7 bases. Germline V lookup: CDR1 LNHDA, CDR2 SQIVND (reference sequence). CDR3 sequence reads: CASSIVGEQFF. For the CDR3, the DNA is TGTGCCAGTAGTATTGTCGGGGAGCAGTTCTTC.

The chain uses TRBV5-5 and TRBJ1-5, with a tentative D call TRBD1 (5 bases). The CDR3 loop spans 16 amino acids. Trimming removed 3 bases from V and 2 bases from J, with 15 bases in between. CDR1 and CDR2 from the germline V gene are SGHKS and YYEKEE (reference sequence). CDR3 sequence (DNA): TGTGCCAGCAGCTGGGGGGTTCAAGACGGCAATCAGCCCCAGCATTTT. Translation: CASSWGVQDGNQPQHF.

CDR3 bases: TGTGCCAGCAGCTCGGGATCCTACAATGAGCAGTTCTTC. This sequence encodes CASSSGSYNEQFF. The rearrangement uses TRBV9 and TRBJ2-1; the D gene is possibly TRBD2 (5 bases). Trimming took 4 bases from V and 1 from J, leaving 6 bases between them. This CDR3 contains 13 residues. Germline V gene data show CDR1 as SGDLS and CDR2 as YYNGEE.

The CDR3 nucleotides are TGTGCCATCGGCGGACAGTCCTACGAGCAGTACTTC. Residues: CAIGGQSYEQYF. V and J are TRBV10-3 and TRBJ2-7; the D gene is possibly TRBD1 (6 bases). Germline CDR1 ENHRY, CDR2 SYGVKD. This CDR3 has 12 residues. Trimming pared 8 bases from V and 1 base from J, leaving 9 bases between.

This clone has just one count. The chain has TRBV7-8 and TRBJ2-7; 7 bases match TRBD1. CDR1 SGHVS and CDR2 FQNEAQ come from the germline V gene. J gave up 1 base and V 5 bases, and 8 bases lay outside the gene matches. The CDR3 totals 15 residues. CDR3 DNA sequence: TGTGCCAGCAGCGTTCACAGGGGCCCTTCCTACGAGCAGTACTTC. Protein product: CASSVHRGPSYEQYF. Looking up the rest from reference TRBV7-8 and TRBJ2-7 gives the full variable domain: GAGVSQSPRYKVAKRGQDVALRCDPISGHVSLFWYQQALGQGPEFLTYFQNEAQLDKSGLPSDRFFAERPEGSVSTLKIQRTQQEDSAVYLCASSVHRGPSYEQYFGPGTRLTVT.